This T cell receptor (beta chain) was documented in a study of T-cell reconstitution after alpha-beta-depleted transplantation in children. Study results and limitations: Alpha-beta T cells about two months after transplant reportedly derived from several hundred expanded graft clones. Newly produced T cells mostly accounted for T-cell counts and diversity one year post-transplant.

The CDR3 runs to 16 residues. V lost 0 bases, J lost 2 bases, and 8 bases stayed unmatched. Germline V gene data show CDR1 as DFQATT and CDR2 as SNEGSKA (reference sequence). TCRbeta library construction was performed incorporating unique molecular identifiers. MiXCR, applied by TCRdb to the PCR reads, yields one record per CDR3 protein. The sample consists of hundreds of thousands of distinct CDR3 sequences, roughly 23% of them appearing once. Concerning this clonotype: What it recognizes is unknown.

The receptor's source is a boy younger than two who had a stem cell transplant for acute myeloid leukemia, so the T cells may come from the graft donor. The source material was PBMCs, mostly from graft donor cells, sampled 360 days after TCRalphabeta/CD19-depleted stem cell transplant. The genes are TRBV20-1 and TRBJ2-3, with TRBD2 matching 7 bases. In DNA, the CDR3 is TGCAGTGCTAGAGATCCGGCTAGCGGTCCCACAGATACGCAGTATTTT. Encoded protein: CSARDPASGPTDTQYF.